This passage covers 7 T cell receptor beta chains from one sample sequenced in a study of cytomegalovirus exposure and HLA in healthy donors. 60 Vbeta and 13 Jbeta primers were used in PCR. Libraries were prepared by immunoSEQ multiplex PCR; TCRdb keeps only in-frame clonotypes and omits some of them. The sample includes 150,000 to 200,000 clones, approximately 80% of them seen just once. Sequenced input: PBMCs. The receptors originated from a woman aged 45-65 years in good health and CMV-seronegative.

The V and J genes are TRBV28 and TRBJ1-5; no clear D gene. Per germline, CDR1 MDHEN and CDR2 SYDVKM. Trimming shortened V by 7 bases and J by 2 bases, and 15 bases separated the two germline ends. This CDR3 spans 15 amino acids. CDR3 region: CASNPAGEGNQPQHF. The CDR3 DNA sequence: TGTGCCAGCAACCCTGCTGGTGAGGGCAATCAGCCCCAGCATTTT.

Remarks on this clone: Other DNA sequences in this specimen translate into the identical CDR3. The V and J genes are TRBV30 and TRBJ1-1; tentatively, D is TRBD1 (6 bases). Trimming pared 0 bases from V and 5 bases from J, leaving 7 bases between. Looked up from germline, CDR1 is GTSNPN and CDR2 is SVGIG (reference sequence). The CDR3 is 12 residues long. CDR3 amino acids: CAWSVTGTEAFF. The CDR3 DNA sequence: TGTGCCTGGAGTGTAACAGGGACTGAAGCTTTCTTT.

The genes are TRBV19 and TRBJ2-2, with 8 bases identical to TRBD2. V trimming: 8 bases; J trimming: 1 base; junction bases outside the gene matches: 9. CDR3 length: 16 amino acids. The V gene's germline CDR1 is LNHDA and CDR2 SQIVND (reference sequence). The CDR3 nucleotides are TGTGCCAGTCAATTGGAGCGGGAGAAGAACACCGGGGAGCTGTTTTTT. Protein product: CASQLEREKNTGELFF.

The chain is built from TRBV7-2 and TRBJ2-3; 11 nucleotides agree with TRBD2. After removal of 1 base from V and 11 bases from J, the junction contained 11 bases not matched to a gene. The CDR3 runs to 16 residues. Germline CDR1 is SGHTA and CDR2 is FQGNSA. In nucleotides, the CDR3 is TGTGCCAGCAGCTTAGGCCTAGCGGGGGGCCAATCACGGCAGTATTTT. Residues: CASSLGLAGGQSRQYF.

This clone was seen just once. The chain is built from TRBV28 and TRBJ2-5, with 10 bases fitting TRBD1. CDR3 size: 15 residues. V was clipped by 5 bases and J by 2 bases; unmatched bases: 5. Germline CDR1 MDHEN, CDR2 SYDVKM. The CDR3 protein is CASSPPGQGQETQYF. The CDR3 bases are TGTGCCAGCAGTCCTCCGGGACAGGGGCAAGAGACCCAGTACTTC.

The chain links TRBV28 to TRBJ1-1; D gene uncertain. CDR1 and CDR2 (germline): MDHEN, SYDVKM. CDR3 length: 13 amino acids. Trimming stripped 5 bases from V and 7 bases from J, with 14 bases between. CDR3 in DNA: TGTGCCAGCAGTCTAAAAGCACGGAGTGAAGCTTTCTTT. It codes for CASSLKARSEAFF.

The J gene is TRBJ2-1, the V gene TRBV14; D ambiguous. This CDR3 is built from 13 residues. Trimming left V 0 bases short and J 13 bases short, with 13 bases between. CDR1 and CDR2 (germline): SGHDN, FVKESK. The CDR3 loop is CASSQDWSGRQFF. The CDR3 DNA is TGTGCCAGCAGCCAAGATTGGAGTGGAAGACAGTTCTTC.